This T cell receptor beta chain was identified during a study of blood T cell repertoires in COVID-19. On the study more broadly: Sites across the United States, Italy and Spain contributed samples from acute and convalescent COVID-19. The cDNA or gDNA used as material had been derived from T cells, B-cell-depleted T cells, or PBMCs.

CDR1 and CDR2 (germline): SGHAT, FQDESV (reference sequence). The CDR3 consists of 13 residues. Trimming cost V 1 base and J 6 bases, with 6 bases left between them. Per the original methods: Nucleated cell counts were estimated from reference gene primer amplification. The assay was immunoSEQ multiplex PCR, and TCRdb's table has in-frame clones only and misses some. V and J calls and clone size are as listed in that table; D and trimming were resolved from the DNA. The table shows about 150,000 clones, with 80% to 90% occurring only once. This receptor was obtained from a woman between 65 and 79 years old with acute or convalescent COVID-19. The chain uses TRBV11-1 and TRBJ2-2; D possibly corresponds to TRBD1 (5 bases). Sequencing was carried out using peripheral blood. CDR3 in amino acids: CASSLVGAGELFF. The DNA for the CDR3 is TGTGCCAGCAGCTTAGTAGGGGCCGGGGAGCTGTTTTTT.